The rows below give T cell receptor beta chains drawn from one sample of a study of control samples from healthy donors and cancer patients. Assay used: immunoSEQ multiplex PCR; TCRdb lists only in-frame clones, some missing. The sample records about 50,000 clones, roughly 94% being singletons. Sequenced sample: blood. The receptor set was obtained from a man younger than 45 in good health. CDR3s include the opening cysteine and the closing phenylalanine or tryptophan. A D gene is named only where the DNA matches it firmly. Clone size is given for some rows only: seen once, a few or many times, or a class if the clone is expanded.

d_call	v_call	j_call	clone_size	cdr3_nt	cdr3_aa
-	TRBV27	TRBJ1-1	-	TGTGCCAGCAGGCACAACACTGAAGCTTTCTTT	CASRHNTEAFF
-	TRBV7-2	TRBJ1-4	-	TGTGCCAGCAGCTTAAGATACACAGCAACTAATGAAAAACTGTTTTTT	CASSLRYTATNEKLFF
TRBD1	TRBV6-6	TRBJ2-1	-	TGTGCCAGCAGTTACCATCCCGGGACAGCCTCGTGGTTCTTC	CASSYHPGTASWFF
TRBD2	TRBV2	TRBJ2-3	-	TGTGCCAGCAGCCCGACTAGCGGGAGCCACACAGATACGCAGTATTTT	CASSPTSGSHTDTQYF
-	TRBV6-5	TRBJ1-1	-	TGTGCCAGCAGTCATGCTACAGGGATTCACACTGAAGCTTTCTTT	CASSHATGIHTEAFF
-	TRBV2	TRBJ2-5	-	TGTGCCAGCAGTGAGGGGACCGGAACCCAAGAGACCCAGTACTTC	CASSEGTGTQETQYF
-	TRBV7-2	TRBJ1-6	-	TGTGCCAGCAGCCCCGGACGGGGGGCCGGTTCACCCCTCCACTTT	CASSPGRGAGSPLHF
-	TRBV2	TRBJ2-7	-	TGTGCCAGCATCAACGACAGGGGACTAGGGCAGTACTTC	CASINDRGLGQYF
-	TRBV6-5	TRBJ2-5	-	TGTGCCAGCAGCAGGGACACCAAAGAGACCCAGTACTTC	CASSRDTKETQYF
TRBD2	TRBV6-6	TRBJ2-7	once	TGTGCCAGCAGGGGACTAGCGGGAGCCTACGAGCAGTACTTC	CASRGLAGAYEQYF
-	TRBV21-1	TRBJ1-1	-	TGTGCCAGCAGCAGGGAGGGACACCTGAACACTGAAGCTTTCTTT	CASSREGHLNTEAFF
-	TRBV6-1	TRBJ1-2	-	TGTGCCAGCAGTGAAGGCAGGGGCGCGAGCTATGGCTACACCTTC	CASSEGRGASYGYTF
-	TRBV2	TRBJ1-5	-	TGTGCCAGCAGTGAACTCGGGCAGTATAGCAATCAGCCCCAGCATTTT	CASSELGQYSNQPQHF
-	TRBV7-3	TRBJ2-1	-	TGTGCCAGCAGCTTCGGTGGAGGGGGTTATGAGCAGTTCTTC	CASSFGGGGYEQFF
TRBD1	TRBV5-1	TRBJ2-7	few	TGCGCCAGCAGCCTTACGGGACAGAATCCCTACGAGCAGTACTTC	CASSLTGQNPYEQYF
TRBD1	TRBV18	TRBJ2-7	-	TGTGCCAGCTCACCCAGGGACAGCCCCGTCCGGAACGAGCAGTACTTC	CASSPRDSPVRNEQYF
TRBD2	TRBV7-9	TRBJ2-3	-	TGTGCCAGCAGCTTCCGGGGAAGCGGGAGGGCGGGGGACACAGATACGCAGTATTTT	CASSFRGSGRAGDTDTQYF
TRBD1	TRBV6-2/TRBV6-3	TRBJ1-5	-	TGTGCCAGCAGTTCGACAGGGGCTTATGAACCCCAGCATTTT	CASSSTGAYEPQHF
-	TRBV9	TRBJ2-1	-	TGTGCCAGCAGCGTAGACGGGGCTTCCTACAATGAGCAGTTCTTC	CASSVDGASYNEQFF
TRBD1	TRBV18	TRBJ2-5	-	TGTGCCAGCTCCGGGACAGCCCAAGAGACCCAGTACTTC	CASSGTAQETQYF
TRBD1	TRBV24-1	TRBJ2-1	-	TGTGCCACCAGTGATCGGACAGGTACCTACAATGAGCAGTTCTTC	CATSDRTGTYNEQFF
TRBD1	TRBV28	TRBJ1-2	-	TGTGCCAGCAGTTTATGGACAGGGAACTATGGCTACACCTTC	CASSLWTGNYGYTF
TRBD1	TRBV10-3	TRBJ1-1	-	TGTGCCATCAGTGAGAGGAAGGGACAGGGGCATAACACTGAAGCTTTCTTT	CAISERKGQGHNTEAFF
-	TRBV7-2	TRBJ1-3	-	TGTGCCAGCAGCCGCACCGTAGGGGCTGGAAACACCATATATTTT	CASSRTVGAGNTIYF
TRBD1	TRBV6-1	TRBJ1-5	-	TGTGCCAGCAGTGCTTTAGCGACAGGGGTTAGCAATCAGCCCCAGCATTTT	CASSALATGVSNQPQHF
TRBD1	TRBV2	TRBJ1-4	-	TGTGCCAGCAGTGAAGGTGCTGCCAGGGGGAGCGAAAAACTGTTTTTT	CASSEGAARGSEKLFF
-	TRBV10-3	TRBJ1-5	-	TGTGCCATCAGTGAGTCGTTAGCGGGACCCAATCAGCCCCAGCATTTT	CAISESLAGPNQPQHF
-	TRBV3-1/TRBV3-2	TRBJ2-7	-	TGTGCCAGCAGCCAAGAACAGGGCTCCTACGAGCAGTACTTC	CASSQEQGSYEQYF
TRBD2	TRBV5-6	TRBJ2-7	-	TGTGCCAGCAGCTTGTCTAGCGGGGGCGAGCAGTACTTC	CASSLSSGGEQYF
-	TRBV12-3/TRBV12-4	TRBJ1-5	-	TGTGCCAGCCTAAGGGGTAATCAGCCCCAGCATTTT	CASLRGNQPQHF
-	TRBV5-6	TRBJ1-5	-	TGTGTCATGACGGGGAAGAGCAATCAGCCCCAGCATTTT	CVMTGKSNQPQHF
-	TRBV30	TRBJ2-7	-	TGTGCCTGGAGTGTAGGAGGGAACGAGCAGTACTTC	CAWSVGGNEQYF
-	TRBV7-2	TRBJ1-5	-	TGTGCCAGCAGCTTAGCGGCCCCCGCGGGGGCGGACAGTAGCAATCAGCCCCAGCATTTT	CASSLAAPAGADSSNQPQHF
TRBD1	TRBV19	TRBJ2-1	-	TGTGCCAGTGCTAAGTTAACGTCCGGGACAGGGGGGAGAAATGAGCAGTTCTTC	CASAKLTSGTGGRNEQFF
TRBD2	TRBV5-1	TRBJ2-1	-	TGCGCCAGCAGCATAATACCGAGCGGGGACTCCTACAATGAGCAGTTCTTC	CASSIIPSGDSYNEQFF
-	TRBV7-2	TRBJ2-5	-	TGTGCCAGCAGCTTGTACCGAGAGACCCAGTACTTC	CASSLYRETQYF
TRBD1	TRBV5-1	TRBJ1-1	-	TGCGCCAGCAGCTTCACCGGGACAGTGGACACTGAAGCTTTCTTT	CASSFTGTVDTEAFF
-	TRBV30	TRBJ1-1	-	TGTGCCTGGAGTGTACTATGGGCAATACAGGGGAACACTGAAGCTTTCTTT	CAWSVLWAIQGNTEAFF
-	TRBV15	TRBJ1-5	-	TGTGCCACCAGCAGAGGGAATCAGCCCCAGCATTTT	CATSRGNQPQHF
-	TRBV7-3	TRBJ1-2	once	TGTGCCAGCAGCCCACAAGCTAACTATGGCTACACCTTC	CASSPQANYGYTF
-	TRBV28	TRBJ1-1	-	TGTGCCAGCAGGTCTACAGGCGCTGAAGCTTTCTTT	CASRSTGAEAFF
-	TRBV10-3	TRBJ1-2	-	TGTGCCAACCAGGGGACCGCCTATGGCTACACCTTC	CANQGTAYGYTF
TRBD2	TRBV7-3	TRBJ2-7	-	TGTGCCAGCAGCTCGGGACTAGCGGGATCCGAGCAGTACTTC	CASSSGLAGSEQYF
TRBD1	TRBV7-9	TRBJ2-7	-	TGTGCCAGCAGCCCGGGGACAGGGAGATCCTACGAGCAGTACTTC	CASSPGTGRSYEQYF
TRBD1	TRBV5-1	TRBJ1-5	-	TGCGCCAGCAGCCCTACGGGACAGGGGGGTGGTCAGCCCCAGCATTTT	CASSPTGQGGGQPQHF
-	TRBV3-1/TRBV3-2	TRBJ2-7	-	TGTGCCAGCAGCGCTAGGACTCCCAACGAGCAGTACTTC	CASSARTPNEQYF
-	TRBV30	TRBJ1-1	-	TGTGCCTGGAGTGTAAAGGTACCTTCCTCGTGGACTGAAGCTTTCTTT	CAWSVKVPSSWTEAFF
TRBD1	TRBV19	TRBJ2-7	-	TGTGCCAGCCGGGACAGTTGGGAGCAGTACTTC	CASRDSWEQYF
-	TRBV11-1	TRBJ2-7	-	TGTGCCAGCAGCTTATTTCAGGAGGATTCCTACGAGCAGTACTTC	CASSLFQEDSYEQYF